Below, 13 T cell receptor beta chains from the same sample are listed, as sequenced in a study of vaccination effects on CD4 cells after COVID-19 (dated 2022 in TCRdb). These receptors' targets are unknown. Preparation of the library involved the immunoSEQ multiplex PCR assay. In TCRdb, the immuneACCESS table is reduced to in-frame sequences with V and J assigned. These tables do not hold every clone; where another copy was compared, an unresolved V gene accounts for under half, and the others remain unexplained. This sample lists around 60,000 clones; roughly 80% were detected once. Approximately 3% of the sample goes to the ten largest clones. After approximately 11 days of culture, CD4+ T cells were isolated with the EasySep CD4+ T cell isolation kit. Source: CD4+ T cells from PBMCs cultured without peptide, taken before COVID-19 vaccination. The source is a human donor who received a COVID-19 vaccine.

This clone was counted only a few times. This chain joins TRBV30 and TRBJ1-1; no reliable D call. V lost 2 bases and J 0 bases, leaving 7 bases between the germline ends. This CDR3 is built from 13 residues. Germline V lookup: CDR1 GTSNPN, CDR2 SVGIG (reference sequence). CDR3 loop: CAWSPSMNTEAFF. The CDR3, as DNA: TGTGCCTGGAGTCCTTCCATGAACACTGAAGCTTTCTTT.

This chain links TRBV3-1 (or the pseudogene TRBV3-2) with TRBJ1-1; D gene uncertain. The ends were cut back, 4 bases at V and 1 base at J, with 7 bases in the middle. Germline assignment: CDR1 LGHDT and CDR2 YNNKEL (reference sequence). This CDR3 is built from 13 residues. The CDR3 sequence is CASSPTRNTEAFF. In DNA, the CDR3 is TGTGCCAGCAGCCCAACACGGAACACTGAAGCTTTCTTT.

The rearrangement joins TRBV25-1 to TRBJ2-5; D not resolved. The CDR3 extends over 17 amino acids. Per the germline V gene, CDR1 is MGHDK and CDR2 is SYGVNS. V shed 8 bases and J shed 0 bases, with 22 bases lying between them. The chain's CDR3 is CASPIVRQTHYQETQYF. The CDR3 bases are TGTGCCAGCCCCATCGTACGGCAGACCCACTACCAAGAGACCCAGTACTTC.

The V gene is TRBV6-2 or TRBV6-3, the J gene TRBJ2-7; 7 bases are shared with TRBD1. Germline CDR1 and CDR2: MNHEY and SVGEGT. J was trimmed by 6 bases and V by 2 bases; bases with no gene match: 7. This CDR3 has 14 residues. The DNA of the CDR3 is TGTGCCAGCAGTTACGAGGGGGCGTTATCCGAGCAGTACGTC. Encoded protein: CASSYEGALSEQYV.

The chain links TRBV5-8 to TRBJ1-1; 7 bases map to TRBD1. The V and J ends lost 2 bases and 0 bases, in that order; junction bases with no gene match: 7. Per the germline V gene, CDR1 is SGHTS and CDR2 is YDEGEE. The CDR3 has 16 amino acids. CDR3 nucleotides: TGTGCCAGCAGCTTATTAAGGGGGCCCCTGAACACTGAAGCTTTCTTT. Its protein product is CASSLLRGPLNTEAFF.

This chain connects TRBV5-1 to TRBJ2-1; D is ambiguous. With 0 bases removed from V and 10 bases from J, the gap between germline ends came to 8 bases. In germline, CDR1 is SGHRS, CDR2 YFSETQ. The CDR3 is 12 amino acids. The CDR3 protein is CASSLALNEQFF. The CDR3 nucleotides read TGCGCCAGCAGCTTGGCCCTCAACGAGCAGTTCTTC.

The chain links TRBV5-1 to TRBJ2-2; 12 bases match TRBD2. Per germline, CDR1 SGHRS and CDR2 YFSETQ. Unmatched junction bases numbered 2, after V lost 2 bases and J lost 6 bases. The CDR3 contains 15 residues. The DNA of the CDR3 is TGCGCCAGCAGCTTCCTAGCGGGGGGGGCCGGGGAGCTGTTTTTT. Protein sequence: CASSFLAGGAGELFF.

The chain employs TRBV5-1 and TRBJ2-1, with D perhaps being TRBD1 or TRBD2 (5 bases each). CDR1 and CDR2 from the germline V gene are SGHRS and YFSETQ. Trimming cost V 7 bases and J 0 bases, with 14 bases left between them. This CDR3 is built from 15 residues. CDR3 residues: CASARDGSSYNEQFF. The CDR3 DNA follows: TGCGCCAGCGCTCGGGACGGTAGCTCCTACAATGAGCAGTTCTTC.

This clone has just one count. V and J are TRBV6-1 and TRBJ2-1, with D possibly TRBD1 on 6 matching bases. V was shortened by 8 bases and J by 6 bases, with 17 bases between the two germline ends. From germline, CDR1 is MNHNS and CDR2 SASEGT. The CDR3 is 14 amino acids. CDR3 sequence reads: CASADDRISNEQFF. The CDR3 region has the DNA TGTGCCAGCGCAGATGACAGGATTAGCAATGAGCAGTTCTTC.

The chain is built from TRBV7-9 and TRBJ1-1, with unresolved D. The CDR3 totals 14 residues. Germline assignment: CDR1 SEHNR and CDR2 FQNEAQ (reference sequence). Deletions cut 1 base from V and 2 bases from J, with 8 bases between. The CDR3 DNA follows: TGTGCCAGCAGCTTAGGGCAGCACAACACTGAAGCTTTCTTT. The encoded protein is CASSLGQHNTEAFF.

The chain links TRBV3-1 (or the pseudogene TRBV3-2) to TRBJ1-6; D not certain. The CDR3 length is 14 residues. The germline CDR1 and CDR2 sequences are LGHDT and YNNKEL (reference sequence). V gave up 4 bases and J gave up 5 bases, with 9 bases separating them. CDR3 sequence reads: CASSLGPDNSPLHF. The CDR3 coding sequence is TGTGCCAGCAGCCTTGGGCCTGATAATTCACCCCTCCACTTT.

In DNA form, the CDR3 reads TGTGCCAGCCTGATAGGGGGCGGAGGCATTCAGTACTTC. This encodes CASLIGGGGIQYF. The chain links TRBV12-3 or TRBV12-4 to TRBJ2-4; 7 bases fit TRBD1. The V segment lost 8 bases and the J segment 9 bases; nucleotides outside the gene matches: 10. The CDR3 loop spans 13 amino acids.

The V and J genes are TRBV30 and TRBJ2-5; D may be TRBD1 (6 bases). Germline lookup yields CDR1 GTSNPN and CDR2 SVGIG (reference sequence). The CDR3 runs 11 residues. V shed 5 bases and J shed 4 bases, with 8 bases lying between them. The CDR3 bases are TGTGCCTGGCAGGGGTTAGAGACCCAGTACTTC. Translating it yields CAWQGLETQYF.